The 2 T cell receptor beta chains reported below all come from one sample, sequenced in a study of blood T cells in healthy people across ages. A J-beta primer mix and a sample-barcoded 5' primer were used in a second PCR of about 6 to 12 cycles. TCRdb fed the 5' RACE reads into MiXCR, producing one record per CDR3 protein. The sample has over 1.5 million distinct CDR3 sequences, around half seen once. The sample was blood. These receptors were taken from a middle-aged woman in good health.

The V call is TRBV14, the J call TRBJ2-1, with D perhaps matching TRBD2 (6 bases). Per germline, CDR1 SGHDN and CDR2 FVKESK. V shed 5 bases and J shed 8 bases, with 16 bases lying between them. The CDR3 has 14 residues. CDR3 sequence: CASSSAAGKDEQFF. Here the CDR3 DNA reads TGTGCCAGCAGCTCTGCTGCGGGGAAGGATGAGCAGTTCTTC.

This clonotype was counted between two and nine times. The V and J genes are TRBV7-2 and TRBJ2-6; D may match TRBD1 or TRBD2 (6 bases each). Germline assignment: CDR1 SGHTA and CDR2 FQGNSA. The CDR3 is 17 amino acids. The V gene lost 5 bases and the J gene lost 3 bases, with 17 bases spanning the gap. The CDR3 reads CASSRIGGNHGANVLTF. As DNA, the CDR3 is TGTGCCAGCAGCAGGATCGGGGGCAATCATGGGGCCAACGTCCTGACTTTC. The variable domain in full, completed from reference TRBV7-2 and TRBJ2-6, reads GAGVSQSPSNKVTEKGKDVELRCDPISGHTALYWYRQSLGQGLEFLIYFQGNSAPDKSGLPSDRFSAERTGGSVSTLTIQRTQQEDSAVYLCASSRIGGNHGANVLTFGAGSRLTVL.